The rows below give T cell receptor beta chains drawn from one sample of a study of blood T cell repertoires in COVID-19. Data came from immunoSEQ multiplex PCR; TCRdb stores just in-frame clones and leaves some out. The repertoire holds nearly 50,000 clones, with around 86% as singletons. The sample consisted of peripheral blood. The origin of the receptors is a woman aged 60-75 years with acute or convalescent COVID-19. Both conserved end residues are part of each CDR3. D genes are given only for firm matches. Size is omitted from some rows. Given values are once, few, many or a class for expanded clones.

j_gene	abundance	d_gene	v_gene	CDR3aa	CDR3nt
TRBJ2-3	-	-	TRBV25-1	CATDSHPADTQYF	TGTGCCACAGACAGTCATCCCGCAGATACGCAGTATTTT
TRBJ1-4	-	-	TRBV18	CASSPTFGANEKLFF	TGTGCCAGCTCACCTACTTTTGGGGCCAATGAAAAACTGTTTTTT
TRBJ1-6	-	TRBD1	TRBV7-2	CASSPRLGTVYNSPLHF	TGTGCCAGCAGCCCCCGCCTTGGGACAGTGTATAATTCACCCCTCCACTTT
TRBJ1-2	-	-	TRBV4-2	CASSQSTDRYYGYTF	TGTGCCAGCAGCCAATCCACCGACAGGTACTATGGCTACACCTTC
TRBJ1-2	-	-	TRBV18	CASSANREGGYTF	TGTGCCAGCTCAGCGAACAGGGAGGGCGGCTACACCTTC
TRBJ2-7	-	TRBD2	TRBV5-1	CASSRGLASYEQYF	TGCGCCAGCAGCCGTGGACTAGCATCCTACGAGCAGTACTTC
TRBJ1-3	-	-	TRBV18	CASSPASSGNTIYF	TGTGCCAGCTCACCAGCGAGCTCTGGAAACACCATATATTTT
TRBJ2-3	-	-	TRBV7-2	CASSLVPGGRDTQYF	TGTGCCAGCAGCTTAGTCCCAGGGGGGAGAGATACGCAGTATTTT
TRBJ2-2	-	-	TRBV7-8	CASSLLGRGFGELFF	TGTGCCAGCAGCCTCCTCGGGAGAGGGTTCGGGGAGCTGTTTTTT
TRBJ2-5	-	-	TRBV30	CAWSVNIWAETQYF	TGTGCCTGGAGTGTAAATATCTGGGCTGAGACCCAGTACTTC
TRBJ1-5	-	-	TRBV2	CASSFYEGNQPQHF	TGTGCCAGCAGTTTTTACGAGGGCAATCAGCCCCAGCATTTT
TRBJ1-4	few	-	TRBV7-2	CASSSQTTNEKLFF	TGTGCCAGCAGCTCACAGACAACTAATGAAAAACTGTTTTTT
TRBJ2-2	-	-	TRBV2	CASSDRENTGELFF	TGTGCCAGCAGTGACAGGGAAAACACCGGGGAGCTGTTTTTT
TRBJ1-4	-	TRBD1	TRBV7-8	CASSLLEQGVGEKLFF	TGTGCCAGCAGCCTATTAGAACAGGGGGTAGGGGAAAAACTGTTTTTT
TRBJ1-1	-	-	TRBV6-1	CASSDAGVGHTEAFF	TGTGCCAGCAGTGACGCAGGGGTGGGTCACACTGAAGCTTTCTTT
TRBJ2-6	once	TRBD1	TRBV4-2	CASSQEQGVGANVLTF	TGTGCCAGCAGCCAAGAGCAGGGGGTTGGGGCCAACGTCCTGACTTTC
TRBJ2-2	-	-	TRBV19	CASSIAGRMGELFF	TGTGCCAGTAGTATAGCAGGGAGGATGGGGGAGCTGTTTTTT
TRBJ1-4	-	TRBD1	TRBV3-1/TRBV3-2	CASSHRQGLNEKLFF	TGTGCCAGCAGCCACCGACAGGGGCTAAATGAAAAACTGTTTTTT
TRBJ1-3	-	TRBD1	TRBV9	CASSLGGVLGNTIYF	TGTGCCAGCAGCTTAGGGGGCGTGTTGGGAAACACCATATATTTT
TRBJ2-1	-	-	TRBV5-1	CASSWLQGMANNEQFF	TGCGCCAGCAGTTGGTTGCAGGGAATGGCCAACAATGAGCAGTTCTTC
TRBJ2-1	once	TRBD1	TRBV12-5	CASGPDRGFDEQFF	TGTGCTAGTGGCCCGGACAGGGGATTCGATGAGCAGTTCTTC
TRBJ2-7	few	-	TRBV7-2	CASSLGPSGEQYF	TGTGCCAGCAGCTTAGGTCCTAGTGGGGAGCAGTACTTC
TRBJ2-1	-	-	TRBV2	CASSESDGSYNEQFF	TGTGCCAGCAGTGAATCGGACGGGAGCTACAATGAGCAGTTCTTC
TRBJ1-3	-	-	TRBV4-2	CASRQGSGNTIYF	TGTGCCAGCAGACAGGGCTCTGGAAACACCATATATTTT
TRBJ2-2	-	-	TRBV12-3/TRBV12-4	CASSFERTGELFF	TGTGCCAGCAGTTTCGAGCGCACCGGGGAGCTGTTTTTT
TRBJ2-7	-	-	TRBV25-1	CASSDLLVAGYGEQYF	TGTGCCAGCAGTGATCTATTAGTAGCCGGCTATGGCGAGCAGTACTTC
TRBJ1-2	-	-	TRBV19	CASSMGRIYGYTF	TGTGCCAGTAGTATGGGGCGGATATATGGCTACACCTTC
TRBJ1-2	-	-	TRBV25-1	CASSEGGLLRDYGYTF	TGTGCCAGCAGTGAAGGGGGACTACTCCGGGACTATGGCTACACCTTC
TRBJ1-1	-	-	TRBV7-2	CASSLVGARNTEAFF	TGTGCCAGCAGCTTAGTGGGGGCTCGGAACACTGAAGCTTTCTTT
TRBJ2-1	-	TRBD2	TRBV30	CAWSGVAGGPNEQFF	TGTGCCTGGAGTGGGGTCGCGGGGGGACCAAATGAGCAGTTCTTC
TRBJ1-6	-	-	TRBV7-2	CASSLAGGGSPLHF	TGTGCCAGCAGCTTAGCGGGGGGTGGATCACCCCTCCACTTT
TRBJ1-2	-	-	TRBV5-1	CASSHPVGQSANYGYTF	TGCGCCAGCAGCCATCCTGTTGGACAGTCAGCTAACTATGGCTACACCTTC
TRBJ2-1	-	TRBD1	TRBV25-1	CASSAKGQLNEQFF	TGTGCCAGCAGTGCGAAGGGACAGCTCAATGAGCAGTTCTTC
TRBJ2-5	-	-	TRBV30	CAWGGTGPETQYF	TGTGCCTGGGGGGGGACCGGACCGGAGACCCAGTACTTC
TRBJ1-5	-	-	TRBV7-9	CASSSHLGHSSNQPQHF	TGTGCCAGCAGCTCACACCTCGGACACAGCAGCAATCAGCCCCAGCATTTT
TRBJ1-2	-	-	TRBV7-2	CASSLMVATTINYGYTF	TGTGCCAGCAGCTTAATGGTGGCGACTACGATTAACTATGGCTACACCTTC
TRBJ2-7	-	TRBD2	TRBV9	CASGSGSLVYEQYF	TGTGCCAGCGGGAGCGGGAGCTTAGTCTACGAGCAGTACTTC
TRBJ2-3	few	TRBD2	TRBV19	CASSRREGPRDTQYF	TGTGCCAGTAGCAGGCGGGAGGGCCCACGAGATACGCAGTATTTT
TRBJ1-4	-	TRBD1	TRBV6-5	CASSPWTGGNEKLFF	TGTGCCAGCAGTCCCTGGACAGGGGGGAATGAAAAACTGTTTTTT
TRBJ2-1	-	TRBD2	TRBV6-2/TRBV6-3	CASSPSGREGRDEQFF	TGTGCCAGCAGCCCCTCAGGGCGGGAGGGCCGGGATGAGCAGTTCTTC
TRBJ1-3	-	-	TRBV7-2	CASSLGQPGLGNTIYF	TGTGCCAGCAGCTTAGGACAGCCCGGCCTTGGAAACACCATATATTTT
TRBJ2-3	-	-	TRBV20-1	CSASRGGIADTQYF	TGCAGTGCTAGTCGAGGGGGAATAGCAGATACGCAGTATTTT
TRBJ1-2	-	TRBD1	TRBV6-5	CASTLYRGRNYGYTF	TGTGCCAGCACCCTATACAGGGGGCGAAACTATGGCTACACCTTC
TRBJ1-3	-	-	TRBV19	CASHSGAGNTIYF	TGTGCCAGTCATTCGGGGGCTGGAAACACCATATATTTT
TRBJ1-5	-	TRBD1	TRBV6-5	CASRTGTGRNQPQHF	TGTGCCAGCAGAACCGGGACAGGCCGTAATCAGCCCCAGCATTTT